One sample yielded the 8 T cell receptor beta chains listed below, sequenced in a study of blood T cell repertoires in COVID-19. This table comes from immunoSEQ multiplex PCR, and its TCRdb copy is limited to in-frame clones, with some not included. The table shows a few hundred thousand clones, with about 90% occurring only once. Sequenced material: PBMCs or T cells enriched from blood (not recorded which). The receptors originated from a man aged 35 to 55 in a cohort exposed to, infected with or recovered from COVID-19 (not recorded which).

The chain joins TRBV5-1 to TRBJ1-6; no clear D. The length of the CDR3 is 14 residues. V dropped 4 bases and J dropped 8 bases, with 13 bases sitting between them. Germline CDR1 reads SGHRS; CDR2 reads YFSETQ. In DNA, the CDR3 is TGCGCCAGCAGCCCGCAAGACGGGGATTCACCCCTCCACTTT. Translation gives CASSPQDGDSPLHF.

V usage is TRBV14 and J usage is TRBJ1-2, with D possibly matching TRBD1 (5 bases). The ends were cut back, 0 bases at V and 4 bases at J, with 9 bases in the middle. The germline CDR1 and CDR2 sequences are SGHDN and FVKESK. The CDR3 is 14 amino acids. CDR3 loop: CASSQERGTYGYTF. DNA for the CDR3: TGTGCCAGCAGCCAAGAGCGGGGGACCTATGGCTACACCTTC.

This chain joins TRBV6-5 and TRBJ2-7; 9 nucleotides match TRBD1. Germline lookup yields CDR1 MNHEY and CDR2 SVGAGI. V trimming: 3 bases; J trimming: 7 bases; junction bases outside the gene matches: 10. The CDR3 covers 15 residues. CDR3 protein: CASSYPGQGVLEQYF. In nucleotides, the CDR3 is TGTGCCAGCAGTTATCCGGGACAGGGAGTCCTTGAGCAGTACTTC.

This chain joins TRBV28 and TRBJ2-7; TRBD2 might be the D (6 bases). This CDR3 spans 16 amino acids. Trimming took off 3 bases at V and 5 bases at J, with 20 bases between the two ends. CDR1 is MDHEN and CDR2 is SYDVKM in the germline V gene. The CDR3 sequence: CASSLWGSEGINEQYF. CDR3 sequence (DNA): TGTGCCAGCAGTTTGTGGGGATCGGAGGGAATCAACGAGCAGTACTTC.

A note on this clone: The identical CDR3 is also encoded by other nucleotide sequences in the sample. The chain joins TRBV5-1 to TRBJ2-5; 9 positions agree with TRBD1. CDR1 is SGHRS, CDR2 YFSETQ, per germline. The CDR3 sequence is 14 residues long. J gave up 3 bases and V 4 bases, and 4 bases lay outside the gene matches. CDR3 sequence reads: CASSTGTGKETQYF. In DNA form, the CDR3 reads TGCGCCAGCAGCACGGGGACAGGGAAAGAGACCCAGTACTTC.

V usage is TRBV18 and J usage is TRBJ1-1; possible D gene TRBD1, 5 bases. The CDR3 is 16 amino acids. Germline CDR1 and CDR2: KGHSH and LQKENI. The V end was cut by 3 bases, the J end by 0 bases, with 14 bases between. CDR3 sequence: CASSPIPDSLNTEAFF. The CDR3 DNA reads as TGTGCCAGCTCACCTATCCCTGACAGCCTGAACACTGAAGCTTTCTTT. The complete variable domain, with remaining parts taken from reference TRBV18 and TRBJ1-1, reads NAGVMQNPRHLVRRRGQEARLRCSPMKGHSHVYWYRQLPEEGLKFMVYLQKENIIDESGMPKERFSAEFPKEGPSILRIQQVVRGDSAAYFCASSPIPDSLNTEAFFGQGTRLTVV.

The chain is built from TRBV19 and TRBJ2-3; D is possibly TRBD1 (5 bases). With 10 bases removed from V and 2 bases from J, the gap between germline ends came to 13 bases. CDR3 length: 13 amino acids. Looked up from germline, CDR1 is LNHDA and CDR2 is SQIVND (reference sequence). CDR3 sequence (DNA): TGTGCCACTACAGGCTCCTCCACAGATACGCAGTATTTT. It specifies CATTGSSTDTQYF.

The chain recombines TRBV30 with TRBJ2-5; TRBD2 matches at 13 bases. V trimming: 4 bases; J trimming: 5 bases; junction bases outside the gene matches: 10. Looked up from germline, CDR1 is GTSNPN and CDR2 is SVGIG (reference sequence). The CDR3 sequence is 16 residues long. The CDR3 DNA sequence: TGTGCCTGGAAACCCGGACTAGCGGGAGAGTCGGAGACCCAGTACTTC. Encoded protein: CAWKPGLAGESETQYF.